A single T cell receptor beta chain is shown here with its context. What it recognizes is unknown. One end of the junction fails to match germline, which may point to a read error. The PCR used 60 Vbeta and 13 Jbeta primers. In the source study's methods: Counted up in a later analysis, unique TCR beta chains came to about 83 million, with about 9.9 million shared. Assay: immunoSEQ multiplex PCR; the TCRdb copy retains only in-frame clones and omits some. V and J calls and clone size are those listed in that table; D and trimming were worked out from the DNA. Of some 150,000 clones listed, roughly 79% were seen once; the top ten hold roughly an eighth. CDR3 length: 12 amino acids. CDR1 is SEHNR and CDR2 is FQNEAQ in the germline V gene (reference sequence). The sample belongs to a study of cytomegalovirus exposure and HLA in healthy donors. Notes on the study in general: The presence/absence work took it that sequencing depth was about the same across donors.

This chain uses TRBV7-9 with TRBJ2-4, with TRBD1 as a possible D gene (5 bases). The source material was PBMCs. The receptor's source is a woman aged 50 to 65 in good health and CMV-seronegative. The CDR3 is CASSSPMDIQHF. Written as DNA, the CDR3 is TGTGCCAGCAGCTCCCCTATGGACATTCAGCACTTC.